This TCR beta chain is from a study of T cells in Graves' hyperthyroidism and ophthalmopathy. In making diagnoses, clinical symptoms, serum thyroxine and TRAb, thyroid ultrasound and orbital computed tomography were all used. A roughly 10 ml volume of fresh peripheral blood provided the PBMCs. Amplified TCR beta CDR3 regions came from RNA transcripts. First-round RT-PCR with HTBI primers amplified the TCR CDR3 region. TCRdb re-called the multiplex PCR reads with MiXCR, one entry per CDR3 protein. The data hold hundreds of thousands of distinct CDR3 sequences, with around 13% observed a single time. Notes on the study in general: Researchers found most expanded thyroid clonotypes above 0.001 in blood as well. Model output signaled ophthalmopathy a median roughly six months ahead of onset.

The sample holds a few counts of this clonotype. Its antigen is not identified. Germline values: CDR1 SGHTA, CDR2 FQGNSA. The ends were cut back, 0 bases at V and 1 base at J, with 14 bases in the middle. The CDR3 totals 17 residues. The receptor was derived from a woman in her 50s with Graves' ophthalmopathy. Sequenced material: blood. The J gene is TRBJ2-3, the V gene TRBV7-2; D not certain. The CDR3 here is CASSLAGIGVRTDTQYF. CDR3 DNA sequence: TGTGCCAGCAGCTTAGCGGGGATTGGTGTTCGCACAGATACGCAGTATTTT.